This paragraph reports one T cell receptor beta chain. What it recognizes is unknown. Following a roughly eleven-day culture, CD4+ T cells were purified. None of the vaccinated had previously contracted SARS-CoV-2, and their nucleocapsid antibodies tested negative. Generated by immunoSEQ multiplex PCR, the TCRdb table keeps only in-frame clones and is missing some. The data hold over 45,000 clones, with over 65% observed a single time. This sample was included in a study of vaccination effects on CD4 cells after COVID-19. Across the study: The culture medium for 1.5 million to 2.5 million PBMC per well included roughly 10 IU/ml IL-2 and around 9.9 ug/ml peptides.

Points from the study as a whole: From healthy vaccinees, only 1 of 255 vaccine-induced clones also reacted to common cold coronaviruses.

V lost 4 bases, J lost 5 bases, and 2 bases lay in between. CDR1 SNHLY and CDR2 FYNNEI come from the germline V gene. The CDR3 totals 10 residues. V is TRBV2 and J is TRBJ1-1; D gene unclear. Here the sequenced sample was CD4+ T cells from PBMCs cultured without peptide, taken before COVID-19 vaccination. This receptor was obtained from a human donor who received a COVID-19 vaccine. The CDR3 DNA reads TGTGCCAGCAGTGCGACTGAAGCTTTCTTT. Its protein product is CASSATEAFF.